The 10 T cell receptor beta chains listed next were all sequenced from one sample in a study of blood T cell repertoires in COVID-19 (TCRdb year 2020). Receptors were amplified or captured by the immunoSEQ multiplex PCR assay. Sourced from immuneACCESS, this table was stored by TCRdb with only in-frame sequences that have V and J called. A share of the clones is absent; for the studies checked, an unresolved V gene accounts for under half, and the remainder has no known explanation. Counted in this sample were 250,000 to 300,000 clones; more than 75% of them appeared once. About 2.1% of the sample comes from the top ten. The specimen sequenced was PBMCs or T cells enriched from blood (not recorded which). Source of these receptors: a woman aged 40 to 50 with acute COVID-19.

The CDR3 nucleotides are TGTGCCAGCAGTTTTGCAGGGGGCCGGAATGAAAAACTGTTTTTT. The encoded protein is CASSFAGGRNEKLFF. The chain carries TRBV27 and TRBJ1-4, with 8 positions matching TRBD1. Looked up from germline, CDR1 is MNHEY and CDR2 is SMNVEV (reference sequence). Trimming removed 3 bases from V and 5 bases from J; junction bases left unmatched: 5. The CDR3 is made up of 15 amino acids.

The chain recombines TRBV29-1 with TRBJ1-1; 7 bases are shared with TRBD1. There are 13 residues in the CDR3. Trimming cost V 5 bases and J 6 bases; bases outside gene matches: 9. Per germline, CDR1 SQVTM and CDR2 ANQGSEA. CDR3 DNA sequence: TGCAGCGTTCTAACAGGGGCAGGGGCTGAAGCTTTCTTT. Translating gives CSVLTGAGAEAFF.

V usage is TRBV28 and J usage is TRBJ1-5; TRBD1 matches at 8 bases. The junction had 6 bases not matched to a gene; V was cut back by 4 bases and J by 4 bases. The germline CDR1 and CDR2 sequences are MDHEN and SYDVKM. The CDR3 is 15 residues long. DNA of the CDR3: TGTGCCAGCAGTTACGGAGGGACAGGTAATCAGCCCCAGCATTTT. It is translated as CASSYGGTGNQPQHF.

The chain combines TRBV9 with TRBJ2-3, with 10 nucleotides matching TRBD2. The V and J ends lost 5 bases and 5 bases, in that order; junction bases with no gene match: 8. The germline CDR1 and CDR2 sequences are SGDLS and YYNGEE. The CDR3 is made up of 15 amino acids. The CDR3 here is CASRIPSGSRDTQYF. In DNA, the CDR3 is TGTGCCAGCAGAATACCTAGCGGGAGTCGAGATACGCAGTATTTT.

This sequence joins TRBV7-6 and TRBJ2-3, with 8 bases lining up with TRBD2. CDR1 SGHVS and CDR2 FNYEAQ come from the germline V gene. The CDR3 has 16 amino acids. Trimming removed 1 base from V and 0 bases from J; junction bases left unmatched: 3. CDR3 protein: CASSLVAGGSTDTQYF. The CDR3 bases are TGTGCCAGCAGCTTAGTTGCGGGGGGAAGCACAGATACGCAGTATTTT.

Turning to this clone: The junction and the germline gene differ at one end; a read error may be behind it. This chain links TRBV28 with TRBJ2-7; perhaps TRBD2 as D (6 bases). Germline V gives CDR1 MDHEN, CDR2 SYDVKM. The CDR3 totals 14 residues. CDR3: CASSLGGFSHEQYF. Here the CDR3 DNA reads TGTGCCAGCAGTTTAGGAGGGTTCTCCCACGAGCAGTACTTC.

Concerning this clone itself: Additional DNA sequences in this sample encode the identical CDR3. The chain carries TRBV5-1 and TRBJ2-7; 11 bases are a match to TRBD1. The CDR3 runs to 14 residues. V lost 4 bases and J lost 4; bases outside the gene matches: 4. Germline CDR1 is SGHRS and CDR2 is YFSETQ. CDR3 DNA sequence: TGCGCCAGCAGCCTGGACAGGGGGCCTTACGAGCAGTACTTC. It translates to CASSLDRGPYEQYF.

The chain recombines TRBV3-1 (or the pseudogene TRBV3-2) with TRBJ1-5, with D tentatively TRBD1 (6 bases). Germline CDR1 reads LGHDT; CDR2 reads YNNKEL (reference sequence). V dropped 4 bases and J dropped 2 bases, with 9 bases sitting between them. This CDR3 comprises 14 residues. CDR3 amino acids: CASSPRQGNQPQHF. The CDR3 nucleotides read TGTGCCAGCAGCCCCCGACAGGGCAATCAGCCCCAGCATTTT.

V gene TRBV2 combines with J gene TRBJ2-1; possible D gene TRBD1, 5 bases. This CDR3 contains 15 residues. Germline loops: CDR1 SNHLY, CDR2 FYNNEI. V was clipped by 1 base and J by 5 bases, with 12 bases between them. CDR3 sequence reads: CASSEEGVGHNEQFF. CDR3 in DNA: TGTGCCAGCAGTGAAGAAGGGGTAGGGCACAATGAGCAGTTCTTC.

This clone was seen a handful of times. This chain joins TRBV24-1 and TRBJ1-2; weak D call: TRBD1 (6 bases). From germline, CDR1 is KGHDR and CDR2 SFDVKD. Trimming pared 3 bases from V and 6 bases from J, leaving 10 bases between. The CDR3 totals 13 residues. The CDR3 DNA reads as TGTGCCACCAGTGATCTACAGGGTGATGGCTACACCTTC. Protein product: CATSDLQGDGYTF.